This T cell receptor beta chain comes out of a study of response to subunit inactivated influenza vaccine. Findings and caveats of the study: The authors offered the suggestion that each seasonal influenza vaccination recruits few new T cells.

As concerns this clonotype: Its antigen is not known.

The CDR3 is 16 residues long. V lost 5 bases and J lost 3; bases outside the gene matches: 9. Per the germline V gene, CDR1 is DFQATT and CDR2 is SNEGSKA (reference sequence). TCRdb passed the RT-PCR reads through MiXCR, listing each CDR3 protein once. This table has about 540,000 distinct CDR3 sequences, around 15% appearing once. This sample comprised PBMCs from blood, obtained roughly 12 days after vaccination. This rearrangement joins TRBV20-1 to TRBJ2-1; 11 bases are shared with TRBD1. The source of this sequence is a man aged 50 or older who received an inactivated influenza vaccine. The CDR3 reads CSAEGQGGSNYNEQFF. The CDR3 DNA is TGCAGTGCTGAGGGACAGGGGGGTTCGAACTACAATGAGCAGTTCTTC.